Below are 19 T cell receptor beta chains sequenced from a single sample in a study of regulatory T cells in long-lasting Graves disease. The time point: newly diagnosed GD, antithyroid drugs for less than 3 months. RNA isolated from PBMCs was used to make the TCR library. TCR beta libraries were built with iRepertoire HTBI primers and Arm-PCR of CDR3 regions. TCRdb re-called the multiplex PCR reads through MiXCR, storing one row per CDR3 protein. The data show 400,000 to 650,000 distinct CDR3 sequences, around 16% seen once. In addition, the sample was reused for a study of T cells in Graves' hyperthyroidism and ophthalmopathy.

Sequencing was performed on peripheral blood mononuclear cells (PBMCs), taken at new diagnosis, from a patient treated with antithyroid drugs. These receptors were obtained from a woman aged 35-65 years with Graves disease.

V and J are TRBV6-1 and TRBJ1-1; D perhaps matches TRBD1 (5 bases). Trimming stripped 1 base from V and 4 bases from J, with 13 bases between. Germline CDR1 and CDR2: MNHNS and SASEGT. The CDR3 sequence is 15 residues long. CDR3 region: CASSEGLGTATEAFF. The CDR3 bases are TGTGCCAGCAGTGAAGGGTTAGGGACGGCCACTGAAGCTTTCTTT.

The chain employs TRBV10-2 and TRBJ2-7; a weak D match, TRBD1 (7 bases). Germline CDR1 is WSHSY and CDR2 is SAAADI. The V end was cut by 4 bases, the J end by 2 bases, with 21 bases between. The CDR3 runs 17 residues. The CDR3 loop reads CASSGGEWTGGTYEQYF. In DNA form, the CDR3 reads TGCGCCAGCAGTGGGGGGGAGTGGACAGGTGGGACCTACGAGCAGTACTTC.

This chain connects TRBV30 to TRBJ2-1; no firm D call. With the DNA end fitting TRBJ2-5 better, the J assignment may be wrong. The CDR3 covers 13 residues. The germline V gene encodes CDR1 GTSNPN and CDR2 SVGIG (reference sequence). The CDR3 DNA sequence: TGTGCCTGGAGCCGGACCGCCCAAGAGACCCAGTACTTC. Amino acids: CAWSRTAQETQYF.

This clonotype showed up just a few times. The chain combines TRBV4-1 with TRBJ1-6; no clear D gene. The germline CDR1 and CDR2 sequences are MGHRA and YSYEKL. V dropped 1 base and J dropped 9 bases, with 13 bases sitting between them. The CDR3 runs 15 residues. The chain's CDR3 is CASSQVALGLSPLHF. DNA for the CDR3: TGCGCCAGCAGCCAAGTGGCCCTCGGGCTTTCACCCCTCCACTTT.

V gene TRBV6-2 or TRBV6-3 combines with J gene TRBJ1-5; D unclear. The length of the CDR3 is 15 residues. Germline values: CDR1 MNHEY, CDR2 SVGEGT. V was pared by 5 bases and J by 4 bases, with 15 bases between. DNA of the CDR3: TGTGCCAGCAGTGAAGGACCCATGGGGAATCAGCCCCAGCATTTT. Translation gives CASSEGPMGNQPQHF.

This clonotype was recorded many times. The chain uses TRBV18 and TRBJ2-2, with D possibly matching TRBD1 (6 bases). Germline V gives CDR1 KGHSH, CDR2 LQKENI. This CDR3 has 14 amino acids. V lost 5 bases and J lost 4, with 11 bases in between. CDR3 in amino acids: CASSNQDSTGELFF. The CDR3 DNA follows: TGTGCCAGCTCAAATCAGGACAGCACCGGGGAGCTGTTTTTT.

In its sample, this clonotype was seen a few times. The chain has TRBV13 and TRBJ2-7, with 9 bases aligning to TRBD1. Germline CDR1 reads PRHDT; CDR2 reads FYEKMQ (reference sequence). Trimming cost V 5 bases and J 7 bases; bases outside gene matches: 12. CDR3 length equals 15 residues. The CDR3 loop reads CASSPWTGDTGEQYF. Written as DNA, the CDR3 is TGTGCCAGCAGCCCCTGGACAGGGGATACGGGGGAGCAGTACTTC.

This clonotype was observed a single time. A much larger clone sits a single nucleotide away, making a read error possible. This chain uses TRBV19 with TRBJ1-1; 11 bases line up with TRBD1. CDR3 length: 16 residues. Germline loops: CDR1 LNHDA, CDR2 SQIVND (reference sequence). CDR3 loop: CVSMGQGVRVSTEAFF. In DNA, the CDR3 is TGTGTCAGTATGGGACAGGGGGTAAGGGTGAGCACTGAAGCTTTCTTT.

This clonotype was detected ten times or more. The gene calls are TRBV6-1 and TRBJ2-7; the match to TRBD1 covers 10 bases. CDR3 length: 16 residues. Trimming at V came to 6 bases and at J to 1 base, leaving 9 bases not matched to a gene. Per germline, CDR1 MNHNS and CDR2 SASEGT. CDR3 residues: CASSTGDRGFSYEQYF. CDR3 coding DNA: TGTGCCAGCAGCACCGGGGACAGGGGATTTTCCTACGAGCAGTACTTC.

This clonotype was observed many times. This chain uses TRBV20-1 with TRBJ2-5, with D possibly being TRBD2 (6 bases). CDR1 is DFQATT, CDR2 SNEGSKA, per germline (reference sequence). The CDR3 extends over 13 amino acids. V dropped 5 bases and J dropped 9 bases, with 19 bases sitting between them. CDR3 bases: TGCAGTGCTTCGGAGGGCGGGATCGGGGCCCAGTACTTC. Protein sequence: CSASEGGIGAQYF.

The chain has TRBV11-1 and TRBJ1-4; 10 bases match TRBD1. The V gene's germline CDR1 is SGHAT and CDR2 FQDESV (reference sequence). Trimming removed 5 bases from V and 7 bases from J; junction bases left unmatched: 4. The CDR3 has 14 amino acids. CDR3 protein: CASSPRQGAEKLFF. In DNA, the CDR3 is TGTGCCAGCAGCCCCCGACAGGGGGCTGAAAAACTGTTTTTT. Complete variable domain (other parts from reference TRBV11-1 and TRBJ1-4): EAEVAQSPRYKITEKSQAVAFWCDPISGHATLYWYRQILGQGPELLVQFQDESVVDDSQLPKDRFSAERLKGVDSTLKIQPAELGDSAMYLCASSPRQGAEKLFFGSGTQLSVL.

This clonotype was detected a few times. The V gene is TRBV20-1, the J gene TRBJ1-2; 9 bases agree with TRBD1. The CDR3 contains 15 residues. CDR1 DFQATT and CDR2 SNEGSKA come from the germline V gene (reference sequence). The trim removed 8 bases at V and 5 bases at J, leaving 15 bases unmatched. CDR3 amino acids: CSPRTGQGSGYGYTF. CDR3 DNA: TGCAGTCCGAGGACCGGACAGGGGAGCGGATATGGCTACACCTTC.

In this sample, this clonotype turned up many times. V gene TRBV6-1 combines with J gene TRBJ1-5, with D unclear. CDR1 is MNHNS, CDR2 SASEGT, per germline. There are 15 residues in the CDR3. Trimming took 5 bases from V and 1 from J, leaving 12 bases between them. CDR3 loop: CASSNRQGSNQPQHF. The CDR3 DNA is TGTGCCAGCAGTAACCGCCAAGGGAGCAATCAGCCCCAGCATTTT.

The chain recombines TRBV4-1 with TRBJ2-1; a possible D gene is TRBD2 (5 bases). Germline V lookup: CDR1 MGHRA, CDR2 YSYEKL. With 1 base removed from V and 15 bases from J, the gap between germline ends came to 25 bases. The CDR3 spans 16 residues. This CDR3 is CASSQVFRAGDTDGFF. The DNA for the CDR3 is TGCGCCAGCAGCCAAGTCTTCCGGGCGGGTGACACCGACGGGTTCTTC.

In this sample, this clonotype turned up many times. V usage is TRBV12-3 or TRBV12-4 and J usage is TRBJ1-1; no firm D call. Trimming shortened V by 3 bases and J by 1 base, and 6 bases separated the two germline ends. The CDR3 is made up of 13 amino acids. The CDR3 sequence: CASSFRQNTEAFF. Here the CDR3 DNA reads TGTGCCAGCAGTTTTCGGCAGAACACTGAAGCTTTCTTT.

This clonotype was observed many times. In DNA form, the CDR3 reads TGTGCCAGCAGCTTAACGGACATACTCCTCTCTGGAAACACCATATATTTT. Amino acid sequence: CASSLTDILLSGNTIYF. The chain recombines TRBV11-2 with TRBJ1-3, with D tentatively TRBD1 (5 bases). Germline loops: CDR1 SGHAT, CDR2 FQNNGV. The CDR3 is made up of 17 amino acids. Trimming stripped 2 bases from V and 0 bases from J, with 14 bases between.

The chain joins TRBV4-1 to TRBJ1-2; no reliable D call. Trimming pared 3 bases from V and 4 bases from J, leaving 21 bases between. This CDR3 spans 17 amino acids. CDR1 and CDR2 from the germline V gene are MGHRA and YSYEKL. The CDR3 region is CASSHPRSRLELYGYTF. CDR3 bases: TGCGCCAGCAGCCACCCTCGGTCCAGATTAGAACTCTATGGCTACACCTTC.

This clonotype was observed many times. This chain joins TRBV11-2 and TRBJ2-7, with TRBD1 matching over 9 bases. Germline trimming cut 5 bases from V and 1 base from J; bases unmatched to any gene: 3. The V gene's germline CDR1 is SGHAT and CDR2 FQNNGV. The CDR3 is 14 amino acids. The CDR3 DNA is TGTGCCAGCAGCCGGACAGGGGCTTCCTACGAGCAGTACTTC. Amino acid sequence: CASSRTGASYEQYF.

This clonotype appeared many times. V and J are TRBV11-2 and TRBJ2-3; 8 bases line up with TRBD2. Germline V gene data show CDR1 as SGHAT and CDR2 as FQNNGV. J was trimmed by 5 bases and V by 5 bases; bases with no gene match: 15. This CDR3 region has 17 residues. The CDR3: CASSLRLKRGSGDTQYF. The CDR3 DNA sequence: TGTGCCAGCAGCCTACGACTGAAGCGGGGGTCGGGAGATACGCAGTATTTT.